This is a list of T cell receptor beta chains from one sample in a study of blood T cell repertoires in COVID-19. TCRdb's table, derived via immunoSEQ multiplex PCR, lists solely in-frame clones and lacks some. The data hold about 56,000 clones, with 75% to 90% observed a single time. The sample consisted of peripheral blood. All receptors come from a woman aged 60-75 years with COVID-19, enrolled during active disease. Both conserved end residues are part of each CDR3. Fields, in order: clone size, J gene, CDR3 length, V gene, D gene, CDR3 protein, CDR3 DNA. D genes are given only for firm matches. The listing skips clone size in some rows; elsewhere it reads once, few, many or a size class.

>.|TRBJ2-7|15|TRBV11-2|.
CASSLEQGGIYEQYF
TGTGCCAGCAGCTTAGAACAGGGTGGGATCTACGAGCAGTACTTC
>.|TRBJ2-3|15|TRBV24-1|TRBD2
CATSDSGGAPDTQYF
TGTGCCACCAGTGATTCCGGGGGGGCCCCAGATACGCAGTATTTT
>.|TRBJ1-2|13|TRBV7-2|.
CASSPYQGQGYTF
TGTGCCAGCAGCCCCTACCAGGGGCAAGGCTACACCTTC
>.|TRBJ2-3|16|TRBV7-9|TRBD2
CASSLQLAGGQDTQYF
TGTGCCAGCAGCCTCCAACTAGCGGGGGGCCAAGATACGCAGTATTTT
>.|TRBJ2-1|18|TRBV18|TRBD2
CASSLLGTSGPTYNEQFF
TGTGCCAGCTCACTTTTAGGGACTAGCGGGCCTACCTACAATGAGCAGTTCTTC
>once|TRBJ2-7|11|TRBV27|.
CASSAYYEQYF
TGTGCCAGCAGTGCCTACTACGAGCAGTACTTC
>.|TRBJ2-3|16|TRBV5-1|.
CASRVPALTVADTQYF
TGCGCCAGCAGGGTCCCTGCCCTAACGGTCGCAGATACGCAGTATTTT
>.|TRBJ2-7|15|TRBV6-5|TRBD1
CASTKAGQGNYEQYF
TGTGCCAGCACCAAGGCGGGACAGGGGAACTACGAGCAGTACTTC
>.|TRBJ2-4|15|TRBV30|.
CAWSAGGLRKNIQYF
TGTGCCTGGAGTGCGGGCGGGCTTCGCAAAAACATTCAGTACTTC
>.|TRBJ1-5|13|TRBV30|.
CAWRDTPNQPQHF
TGTGCCTGGAGGGACACCCCCAATCAGCCCCAGCATTTT
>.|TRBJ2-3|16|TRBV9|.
CASSVGGVDSTDTQYF
TGTGCCAGCAGCGTAGGAGGAGTAGATTCCACAGATACGCAGTATTTT
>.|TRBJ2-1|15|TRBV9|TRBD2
CASSVVTSGAYEQFF
TGTGCCAGCAGCGTAGTGACTAGCGGGGCCTATGAGCAGTTCTTC
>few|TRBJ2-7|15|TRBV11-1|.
CASSLETGPGSEQYF
TGTGCCAGCAGCTTAGAGACAGGTCCGGGTAGCGAGCAGTACTTC
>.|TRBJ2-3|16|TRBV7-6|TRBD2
CASSHRTSGRADTQYF
TGTGCCAGCAGTCACAGGACTAGCGGGAGGGCAGATACGCAGTATTTT
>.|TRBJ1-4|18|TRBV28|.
CASSLTPGQPATNEKLFF
TGTGCCAGCAGTTTGACACCGGGACAACCGGCAACTAATGAAAAACTGTTTTTT
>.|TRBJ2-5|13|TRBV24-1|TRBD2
CATSEGGEQTQYF
TGTGCCACCAGTGAGGGGGGGGAACAGACCCAGTACTTC
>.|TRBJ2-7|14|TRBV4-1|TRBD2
CASSHSGLAYEQYF
TGCGCCAGCAGCCATTCTGGACTAGCATACGAGCAGTACTTC
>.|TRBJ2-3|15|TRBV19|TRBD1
CASRGQGEGTDTQYF
TGTGCCAGTAGGGGACAGGGGGAGGGCACAGATACGCAGTATTTT
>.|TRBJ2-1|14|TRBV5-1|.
CASSLAGTYNEQFF
TGCGCCAGCAGCTTGGCCGGTACCTACAATGAGCAGTTCTTC
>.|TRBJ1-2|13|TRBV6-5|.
CASSFLGVEGYTF
TGTGCCAGCAGTTTCCTAGGGGTCGAGGGCTACACCTTC
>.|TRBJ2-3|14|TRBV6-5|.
CASSYTHGRDTQYF
TGTGCCAGCAGTTACACCCACGGGAGAGATACGCAGTATTTT
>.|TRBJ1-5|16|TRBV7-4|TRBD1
CASGTDRDRYNQPQHF
TGTGCCAGCGGGACCGACCGGGACAGGTATAATCAGCCCCAGCATTTT
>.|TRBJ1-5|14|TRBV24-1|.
CATSDRYSNQPQHF
TGTGCCACCAGTGATCGGTATAGCAATCAGCCCCAGCATTTT
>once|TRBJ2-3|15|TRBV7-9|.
CASSSRLHSTDTQYF
TGTGCCAGCAGCTCTCGACTACACTCCACAGATACGCAGTATTTT
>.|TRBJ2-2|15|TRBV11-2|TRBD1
CASGLTGQGTGELFF
TGTGCCAGCGGACTTACGGGACAGGGGACCGGGGAGCTGTTTTTT
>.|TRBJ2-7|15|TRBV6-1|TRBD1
CASSEARTGLGSQYF
TGTGCCAGCAGTGAAGCTAGGACAGGGCTTGGTTCGCAGTACTTC
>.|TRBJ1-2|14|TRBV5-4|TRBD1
CASSGGTANYGYTF
TGTGCCAGCAGCGGCGGGACAGCTAACTATGGCTACACCTTC
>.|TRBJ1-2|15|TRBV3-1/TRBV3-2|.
CASSQVVQTIYGYTF
TGTGCCAGCAGCCAAGTGGTACAGACCATTTATGGCTACACCTTC
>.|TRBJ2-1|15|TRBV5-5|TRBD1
CASSLGQGTYNEQFF
TGTGCCAGCAGCCTGGGACAGGGGACCTACAATGAGCAGTTCTTC
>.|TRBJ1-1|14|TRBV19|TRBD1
CASSPWTGDTEAFF
TGTGCCAGTAGTCCTTGGACAGGGGACACTGAAGCTTTCTTT